The 22 T cell receptor beta chains in this list originate from one sample, sequenced in a study of OX40 agonist ivuxolimab in advanced cancers. The library relied on the immunoSEQ multiplex PCR assay. This is the immuneACCESS table as TCRdb keeps it, with only in-frame sequences that have V and J called. A part of the clones is gone; compared with another copy, unresolved V genes explain less than half, and the rest is unexplained. In all, the sample holds 70,000 or so clones, and roughly 80% of those were seen once. The ten largest clones take up 1.2% of the sample. The sample in question was CD4+ or CD8+ T cells sorted from blood, obtained in a trial of the OX40 agonist ivuxolimab. The origin of the receptors is an adult with an advanced solid tumor such as melanoma, head and neck, liver or kidney cancer.

This clone has a handful of counts. V is TRBV10-3 and J is TRBJ1-1; D gene uncertain. V was shortened by 3 bases and J by 6 bases, with 14 bases between the two germline ends. The CDR3 consists of 14 residues. The germline V gene encodes CDR1 ENHRY and CDR2 SYGVKD. The CDR3 loop is CAISDGRNRAEAFF. The CDR3 nucleotides are TGTGCCATCAGTGATGGTAGGAATCGCGCTGAAGCTTTCTTT.

This rearrangement joins TRBV9 to TRBJ2-3; TRBD2 might be the D (6 bases). CDR3 length: 15 amino acids. Between the trimmed V and J ends, which lost 4 bases and 2 bases, there was a span of 14 bases. Germline CDR1 reads SGDLS; CDR2 reads YYNGEE. The CDR3 spells CASSPRGGNTDTQYF. DNA for the CDR3: TGTGCCAGCAGCCCCCGTGGCGGGAACACAGATACGCAGTATTTT.

The J gene is TRBJ1-6, the V gene TRBV28; 8 bases match TRBD1. This CDR3 has 15 amino acids. Germline trimming cut 5 bases from V and 5 bases from J; bases unmatched to any gene: 5. Germline assignment: CDR1 MDHEN and CDR2 SYDVKM. The chain's CDR3 is CASSVGQGDNSPLHF. In DNA, the CDR3 is TGTGCCAGCAGTGTCGGACAGGGTGATAATTCACCCCTCCACTTT.

This clone appeared once. The J gene is TRBJ1-2, the V gene TRBV10-2; 12 bases map to TRBD1. There are 15 residues in the CDR3. Germline V lookup: CDR1 WSHSY, CDR2 SAAADI. The J segment lost 3 bases and the V segment lost 6 bases, leaving 5 bases of the junction unmatched. The CDR3 nucleotides read TGCGCCAGCAGATCCGGGACAGGGGGCGACTATGGCTACACCTTC. This translates into CASRSGTGGDYGYTF.

The CDR3 region has the DNA TGTGCCAGCAGCTTCGTAGGGCCTAATTCACCCCTCCACTTT. Translating it yields CASSFVGPNSPLHF. This chain connects TRBV5-4 to TRBJ1-6, with D unclear. Between the trimmed V and J ends, which lost 2 bases and 6 bases, there was a span of 9 bases. CDR3 size: 14 residues. Germline CDR1 SGHNT, CDR2 YYREEE (reference sequence).

Here the CDR3 reads CASSIDSGGNTIYF. The CDR3 nucleotides read TGTGCCAGTAGTATAGACTCGGGCGGAAACACCATATATTTT. The chain employs TRBV19 and TRBJ1-3; D gene uncertain. The CDR3 spans 14 residues. CDR1 and CDR2 (germline): LNHDA, SQIVND (reference sequence). V lost 0 bases and J lost 4, with 7 bases in between. The full variable domain, rest sourced from reference TRBV19 and TRBJ1-3, is DGGITQSPKYLFRKEGQNVTLSCEQNLNHDAMYWYRQDPGQGLRLIYYSQIVNDFQKGDIAEGYSVSREKKESFPLTVTSAQKNPTAFYLCASSIDSGGNTIYFGEGSWLTVV.

V usage is TRBV19 and J usage is TRBJ1-2; no firm D call. V was pared by 5 bases and J by 2 bases, with 9 bases between. Germline values: CDR1 LNHDA, CDR2 SQIVND (reference sequence). The CDR3 spans 13 residues. CDR3 in DNA: TGTGCCAGTAGTGCCCGGGAGAACTATGGCTACACCTTC. Translating it yields CASSARENYGYTF.

The chain has TRBV11-2 and TRBJ2-2, with TRBD1 identical over 8 bases. The CDR3 spans 14 residues. With 6 bases clipped from V and 4 bases from J, the junction kept 4 bases outside the gene matches. The germline V gene has CDR1 SGHAT and CDR2 FQNNGV. The CDR3 protein is CASSWQGATGELFF. Written as DNA, the CDR3 is TGTGCCAGCAGTTGGCAGGGGGCCACCGGGGAGCTGTTTTTT.

V and J are TRBV27 and TRBJ1-2; unclear D gene. The CDR3 contains 12 residues. Deletions cut 6 bases from V and 11 bases from J, with 16 bases between. Germline loops: CDR1 MNHEY, CDR2 SMNVEV (reference sequence). CDR3 residues: CASRSIGGGYTF. In nucleotides, the CDR3 is TGTGCCAGCAGATCAATCGGTGGTGGGTACACCTTC.

The genes are TRBV7-2 and TRBJ2-5; 8 bases fit TRBD1. The CDR3 is made up of 14 amino acids. Germline V gene sequence: CDR1 SGHTA, CDR2 FQGNSA. J was trimmed by 2 bases and V by 1 base; bases with no gene match: 0. The CDR3 nucleotides are TGTGCCAGCAGCTTAGACAGGGGGCAAGAGACCCAGTACTTC. It yields the protein CASSLDRGQETQYF.

V and J are TRBV7-2 and TRBJ2-3, with D possibly TRBD1 on 5 matching bases. CDR1 and CDR2 (germline): SGHTA, FQGNSA. CDR3 length equals 13 residues. Trimming left V 5 bases short and J 4 bases short, with 10 bases between. The CDR3 reads CASSTQGADTQYF. CDR3 in DNA: TGTGCCAGCAGCACTCAAGGGGCAGATACGCAGTATTTT.

This chain links TRBV9 with TRBJ1-2; D gene unclear. The germline V gene has CDR1 SGDLS and CDR2 YYNGEE. Between the trimmed V and J ends, which lost 0 bases and 2 bases, there was a span of 8 bases. The CDR3 runs to 14 residues. CDR3 bases: TGTGCCAGCAGCGTAGAGGCGGGAAACTATGGCTACACCTTC. Protein product: CASSVEAGNYGYTF.

The chain combines TRBV6-5 with TRBJ1-1; TRBD1 is a possible D gene (5 bases). The CDR3 runs 14 residues. V gave up 10 bases and J gave up 1 base, with 16 bases separating them. Germline V gene sequence: CDR1 MNHEY, CDR2 SVGAGI. This CDR3 is CATGRGGPNTEAFF. DNA for the CDR3: TGTGCCACGGGAAGGGGCGGCCCGAACACTGAAGCTTTCTTT.

This chain joins TRBV4-2 and TRBJ1-3; unclear D gene. V lost 1 base, J lost 0 bases, and 7 bases lay in between. The CDR3 covers 15 residues. Germline values: CDR1 LGHNA, CDR2 YNFKEQ. This CDR3 reads CASSQGQNSGNTIYF. The CDR3 region has the DNA TGTGCCAGCAGCCAAGGTCAGAACTCTGGAAACACCATATATTTT.

The J gene is TRBJ1-2, the V gene TRBV2; D is undetermined. Germline values: CDR1 SNHLY, CDR2 FYNNEI. There are 16 residues in the CDR3. Trimming shortened V by 6 bases and J by 0 bases, and 17 bases separated the two germline ends. This CDR3 is CASSDQGWVPNYGYTF. CDR3 coding DNA: TGTGCCAGCAGCGATCAAGGGTGGGTTCCTAACTATGGCTACACCTTC.

This chain joins TRBV19 and TRBJ2-7, with a tentative D call TRBD2 (5 bases). V was pared by 7 bases and J by 0 bases, with 7 bases between. The germline gives CDR1 LNHDA, CDR2 SQIVND (reference sequence). The CDR3 loop spans 12 amino acids. CDR3 sequence reads: CASMDSSYEQYF. The CDR3 DNA sequence: TGTGCCAGTATGGACTCCTCCTACGAGCAGTACTTC.

This clone came up once. This chain joins TRBV7-2 and TRBJ2-1; 7 bases are a match to TRBD2. The CDR3 is 15 residues long. V shed 4 bases and J 5 bases; nucleotides not matched to a gene: 8. Per the germline V gene, CDR1 is SGHTA and CDR2 is FQGNSA. CDR3 sequence: CASSSTSRQDNEQFF. CDR3 in DNA: TGTGCCAGCAGCTCGACTAGCAGGCAGGACAATGAGCAGTTCTTC.

The chain combines TRBV5-1 with TRBJ2-1, with 10 bases identical to TRBD2. J was trimmed by 9 bases and V by 2 bases; bases with no gene match: 5. Germline V CDR1 and CDR2: SGHRS, YFSETQ. This CDR3 region has 14 residues. CDR3 coding DNA: TGCGCCAGCAGCTTCCGTAGCGGGGGGACTGAGCAGTTCTTC. Translation: CASSFRSGGTEQFF.

This rearrangement joins TRBV29-1 to TRBJ1-3; no definite D call. This CDR3 has 14 amino acids. CDR1 and CDR2 from the germline V gene are SQVTM and ANQGSEA. V lost 4 bases and J 0 bases, leaving 10 bases between the germline ends. The CDR3: CSVGSGSSGNTIYF. DNA of the CDR3: TGCAGCGTTGGCTCCGGGAGCTCTGGAAACACCATATATTTT.

The table lists this clone with a few counts. The V and J genes are TRBV11-3 and TRBJ2-3, with D maybe TRBD2 (5 bases). Germline values: CDR1 SGHNT, CDR2 YENEEA. CDR3 length: 14 amino acids. Trimming removed 5 bases from V and 5 bases from J, with 14 bases in between. The CDR3 loop reads CASSPYREEDTQYF. The CDR3 nucleotides are TGTGCCAGCAGCCCTTACCGGGAAGAAGATACGCAGTATTTT.

The chain combines TRBV29-1 with TRBJ1-3; TRBD1 matches 7 bases. The CDR3 is 14 residues long. The germline V gene has CDR1 SQVTM and CDR2 ANQGSEA. Losses at the gene ends were 6 bases for V and 0 bases for J; bases not matched to a gene: 5. CDR3 amino acids: CSVIRDSSGNTIYF. The CDR3 nucleotides read TGCAGCGTGATCCGGGACAGCTCTGGAAACACCATATATTTT. The whole variable domain, remainder taken from reference TRBV29-1 and TRBJ1-3, is SAVISQKPSRDICQRGTSLTIQCQVDSQVTMMFWYRQQPGQSLTLIATANQGSEATYESGFVIDKFPISRPNLTFSTLTVSNMSPEDSSIYLCSVIRDSSGNTIYFGEGSWLTVV.

The chain has TRBV27 and TRBJ1-1; possible D gene TRBD1, 5 bases. With 0 bases removed from V and 5 bases from J, the gap between germline ends came to 13 bases. This CDR3 contains 15 residues. Germline V gene sequence: CDR1 MNHEY, CDR2 SMNVEV (reference sequence). CDR3 residues: CASSLSMGGRTEAFF. The CDR3 DNA reads as TGTGCCAGCAGTTTATCGATGGGGGGTAGGACTGAAGCTTTCTTT.